This TCR beta chain stems from a study of PD-L1 blockade in urothelial cancer. Across the whole study: Counts from blood samples showed a median of roughly 150,000 T cells. Overall study results and limits: Tumor-linked clones in blood grew more by 3 weeks in durable-benefit patients.

Time point noted: pretreatment peripheral blood. Each patient contributed between 1 and 8 total time points of blood mononuclear cells, pretreatment and during treatment. This clone was found many times. What it binds is not known. The templates were synthetic TCR analogs, and they were spiked into each PCR. Assay: immunoSEQ multiplex PCR; the TCRdb copy retains only in-frame clones and omits some. The sample yields 86,000 or so clones, over 65% seen once. V gave up 8 bases and J gave up 10 bases, with 3 bases separating them. Germline V lookup: CDR1 MNHEY, CDR2 SMNVEV (reference sequence). The CDR3 runs 9 residues.

The sequencing used PBMCs, collected around atezolizumab (anti-PD-L1) treatment. The rearrangement uses TRBV27 and TRBJ1-6; D is unclear. The receptor was isolated from a man between 60 and 70 years old with urothelial cancer. CDR3 sequence: CASGSPLHF. Here the CDR3 DNA reads TGTGCCAGCGGCTCACCCCTCCACTTT.